What follows is one T cell receptor (beta chain) and its context. This sample was included in a study of shared clonotypes between healthy human individuals. Study at large: Each donor's CD8 memory used one plate, CD8 naive two, each CD4 subset three.

The ends lost 4 bases at V and 4 bases at J; junction bases unmatched: 5. Germline V gene sequence: CDR1 SGDLS, CDR2 YYNGEE. The CDR3 extends over 15 amino acids. Source study methods: ImmunoSEQ sequences covered only the junction and lacked quality scores; filtering therefore differed. Sequencing was performed with immunoSEQ multiplex PCR; in TCRdb, only in-frame clones are kept and a portion is missing. The V and J calls and clone size are taken from that table; D and trimming were inferred from the DNA. Of about 1.1 million clones listed, approximately 80% are singletons. The sample comprised memory CD4+ T cells from PBMCs. The subset denotes: CD45RA-negative fraction. The rearrangement links TRBV9 to TRBJ1-3; 10 bases are a match to TRBD1. The clonotype originates from a man younger than 30 in good health. Some clones in this sample may be carry-over from other donors' samples. CDR3 nucleotides: TGTGCCAGCAGCTCCGGGACAGGGGTAGGAAACACCATATATTTT. It yields the protein CASSSGTGVGNTIYF.